The TCR beta chain described here comes from a study of molecular identifiers for immune sequencing clone quantification. In the study overall: In replicates, RNA taken from approximately 20,000 or 100,000 naive CD8 cells was divided five ways, and four portions underwent sequencing.

TCRdb called the PCR reads again in MiXCR, with one record for every CDR3 protein. In the table there are 460,000 or so distinct CDR3 sequences, 20% to 25% of which are singletons. Study-wide results and limits: Clonotypes topping 20 RNA copies carried over 98% of effector molecules but under 1% of naive ones.

The sample holds many counts of this clonotype. As yet, its antigen is unknown. Germline CDR1 is LGHNA and CDR2 is YNFKEQ. The CDR3 totals 16 residues. Trimming removed 5 bases from V and 6 bases from J; junction bases left unmatched: 12. Sequencing was carried out using naive CD8+ T cells from blood, with Jurkat cell RNA spiked in. Subset specified: FACS-sorted CD8+CD4-CCR7+CD45RA+ naive T cells. The chain is built from TRBV4-2 and TRBJ2-3; 9 bases are shared with TRBD2. This sequence originates from a human donor in good health. Some libraries in this study had Jurkat cell RNA spiked in. This CDR3 is CASSIQREAIQDTQYF. The DNA of the CDR3 is TGTGCCAGCAGCATCCAGCGGGAGGCCATTCAGGATACGCAGTATTTT.